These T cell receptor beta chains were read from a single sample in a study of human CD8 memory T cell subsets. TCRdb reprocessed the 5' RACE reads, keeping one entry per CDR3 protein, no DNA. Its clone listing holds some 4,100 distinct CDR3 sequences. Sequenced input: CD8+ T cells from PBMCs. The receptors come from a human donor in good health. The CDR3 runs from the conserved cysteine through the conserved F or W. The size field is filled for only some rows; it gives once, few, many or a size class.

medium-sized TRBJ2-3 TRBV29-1 CSVHRAPVTDTQYF
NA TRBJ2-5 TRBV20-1 CSARGLSAQETQYF
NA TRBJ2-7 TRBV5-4 CASSSSTAAYEQYF
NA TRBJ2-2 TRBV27 CASSLIAGVANTGELFF
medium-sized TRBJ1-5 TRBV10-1 CASRALTVGDSDSNQPQHF
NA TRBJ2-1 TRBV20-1 CSAGGQSSYNEQFF
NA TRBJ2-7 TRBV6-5 CASSPHGTGGLREQYF
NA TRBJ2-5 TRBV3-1 CASSQDRTVAAVETQYF
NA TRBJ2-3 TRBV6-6 CASSYLSGDTQYF
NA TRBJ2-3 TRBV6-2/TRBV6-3 CASSGTSEGTDTQYF
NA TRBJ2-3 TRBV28 CAGGPGQGTDTQYF
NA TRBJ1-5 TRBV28 CASSSGTAIYSNQPQHF
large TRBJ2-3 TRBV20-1 CSAREALAGDTDTQYF
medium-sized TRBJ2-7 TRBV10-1 CASSEFRDPVSYEQYF